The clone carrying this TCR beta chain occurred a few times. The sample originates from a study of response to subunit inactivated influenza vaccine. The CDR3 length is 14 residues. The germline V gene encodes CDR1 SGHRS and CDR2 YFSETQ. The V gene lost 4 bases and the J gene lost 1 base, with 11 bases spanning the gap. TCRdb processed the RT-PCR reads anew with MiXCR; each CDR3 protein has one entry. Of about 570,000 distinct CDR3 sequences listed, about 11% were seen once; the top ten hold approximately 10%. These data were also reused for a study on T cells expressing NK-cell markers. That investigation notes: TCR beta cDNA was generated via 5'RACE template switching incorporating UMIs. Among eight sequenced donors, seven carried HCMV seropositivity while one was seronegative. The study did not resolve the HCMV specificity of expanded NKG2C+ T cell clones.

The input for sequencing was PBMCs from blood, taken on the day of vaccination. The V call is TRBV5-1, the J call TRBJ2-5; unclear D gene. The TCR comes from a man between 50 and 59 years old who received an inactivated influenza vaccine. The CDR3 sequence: CASSPRAVQETQYF. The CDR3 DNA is TGCGCCAGCAGCCCACGGGCAGTCCAAGAGACCCAGTACTTC.